This T cell receptor (beta chain) was profiled in a study of shared clonotypes between healthy human individuals. The V gene's germline CDR1 is MDHEN and CDR2 SYDVKM. V shed 6 bases, J shed 4 bases, and the junction held 11 bases outside the gene matches. The CDR3 length is 16 residues. The protocol was immunoSEQ multiplex PCR, while the TCRdb copy is restricted to in-frame clones and leaves out a portion. In the table there are 450,000 to 700,000 clones, nearly 97% of which are singletons. Terminally differentiated effector memory CD45RA+ cells were left out of the naive CD8 fraction, which was CD45RO-negative and positively selected for CCR7.

The V gene is TRBV28, the J gene TRBJ1-5; 8 bases align to TRBD1. The specimen sequenced was naive CD8+ T cells sorted from blood. The receptor was derived from a woman between 25 and 40 years old in good health. DNA of the CDR3: TGTGCCAGCAGCTGGGACAGGCCGCCGTTAAATCAGCCCCAGCATTTT. Translation gives CASSWDRPPLNQPQHF. The complete variable domain, with remaining parts taken from reference TRBV28 and TRBJ1-5, reads DVKVTQSSRYLVKRTGEKVFLECVQDMDHENMFWYRQDPGLGLRLIYFSYDVKMKEKGDIPEGYSVSREKKERFSLILESASTNQTSMYLCASSWDRPPLNQPQHFGDGTRLSIL.